This T cell receptor (beta chain) was retrieved from a study of shared clonotypes between healthy human individuals. The donor cohort consisted entirely of Caucasian adults residing in Nashville, Tennessee. Several immunoSEQ plates received, in even portions, the genomic DNA of each subset. Sequencing of unsorted PBMC DNA was carried out using ten immunoSEQ deep assay plates. Sequencing was performed with immunoSEQ multiplex PCR; in TCRdb, only in-frame clones are kept and a portion is missing. The data contain hundreds of thousands of clones, more than 75% of them singletons. As to this clone: Other nucleotide sequences in the sample specify the same CDR3.

The clonotype comes from a woman aged 40 to 49 in good health. Some clones in this sample may be carry-over from other donors' samples. Sequencing was carried out using PBMCs.

Here the CDR3 DNA reads TGTGCCTGGAGTGTTGGCGGCCCCTATGGCTACACCTTC. Protein sequence: CAWSVGGPYGYTF. The V call is TRBV30, the J call TRBJ1-2; unclear D gene. Germline-derived CDR1 and CDR2 are GTSNPN and SVGIG (reference sequence). V lost 0 bases, J lost 4 bases, and 9 bases lay in between. The CDR3 is made up of 13 amino acids.